One and the same sample provided the 27 T cell receptor beta chains below, sequenced in a study of breast tumors, draining lymph nodes, adjacent tissues (TCRdb year 2016). The lymph node samples were taken from the axillary draining lymph nodes of breast cancer patients. The library was generated by multiplex PCR. TCRdb names Illumina HiSeq 2000 as the instrument used. Using fastp at Q25 and MiXCR, TCRdb reprocessed the public reads and kept productive beta chains. Each entry is one CDR3 protein sequence, shown with its most common DNA and genes. This sample gives some 150,000 distinct CDR3 sequences in total; about a fifth of them show up just once. The ten largest make up roughly 2.5% of the sample. The sample was axillary lymph node tissue. The source of these receptors is a female donor with breast cancer. Some clones in this sample may be carry-over from other donors' samples.

This clonotype was counted at least ten times. This chain uses TRBV10-3 with TRBJ2-3; D may be TRBD1 (6 bases). Per germline, CDR1 ENHRY and CDR2 SYGVKD. Trimming pared 3 bases from V and 2 bases from J, leaving 15 bases between. CDR3 length: 16 residues. The CDR3 nucleotides read TGTGCCATCAGTGAAGGACAGCCGGAGGCCACAGATACGCAGTATTTT. Its translation is CAISEGQPEATDTQYF.

This clonotype was picked up many times. V and J are TRBV2 and TRBJ2-7; D possibly corresponds to TRBD1 (5 bases). The CDR3 extends over 11 amino acids. Germline assignment: CDR1 SNHLY and CDR2 FYNNEI. V dropped 10 bases and J dropped 7 bases, with 14 bases sitting between them. The CDR3 reads CATRQNWEQYF. CDR3 nucleotide sequence: TGTGCCACCAGACAGAACTGGGAGCAGTACTTC.

This clonotype was counted ten times or more. The J gene is TRBJ2-2, the V gene TRBV19; D is possibly TRBD1 (5 bases). Trimming cost V 5 bases and J 6 bases, with 13 bases left between them. CDR1 LNHDA and CDR2 SQIVND come from the germline V gene (reference sequence). The CDR3 is made up of 14 amino acids. The chain's CDR3 is CASSPVQGAGELFF. The CDR3 DNA reads TGTGCCAGTAGTCCCGTCCAGGGTGCCGGGGAGCTGTTTTTT.

This clonotype was recorded at least ten times. V gene TRBV7-8 combines with J gene TRBJ2-1; TRBD2 aligns across 8 bases. The V gene's germline CDR1 is SGHVS and CDR2 FQNEAQ. Trimming removed 5 bases from V and 2 bases from J; junction bases left unmatched: 8. The CDR3 has 16 amino acids. DNA of the CDR3: TGTGCCAGCAGCCCAATGGATAGCGGGACCTACAATGAGCAGTTCTTC. Its protein is CASSPMDSGTYNEQFF.

This clonotype was detected once. A read error is possible here, since a much larger clone lies one base away. The chain is built from TRBV7-2 and TRBJ2-1; 11 positions agree with TRBD2. The V gene's germline CDR1 is SGHTA and CDR2 FQGNSA. The CDR3 consists of 15 residues. CDR3: CASSPGLAAYNEQSF. The CDR3 nucleotides read TGTGCCAGCAGCCCGGGACTAGCGGCCTACAATGAGCAGTCCTTC.

CDR3 in amino acids: CSVGNRAATDTQYF. CDR3 DNA: TGCAGCGTTGGAAACAGGGCGGCCACAGATACGCAGTATTTT. V gene TRBV29-1 combines with J gene TRBJ2-3, with D maybe TRBD1 (6 bases). V was trimmed by 4 bases and J by 2 bases, leaving 13 bases between them. From germline, CDR1 is SQVTM and CDR2 ANQGSEA. The CDR3 consists of 14 residues.

The sample holds many counts of this clonotype. The chain joins TRBV24-1 to TRBJ2-1; 16 bases agree with TRBD2. CDR3 length equals 19 residues. Germline V gene lookup returns CDR1 KGHDR and CDR2 SFDVKD. V lost 4 bases to trimming and J lost 1 base; unmatched junction nucleotides: 6. The CDR3 is CATSDPGTSGRASYNEQFF. CDR3 nucleotide sequence: TGTGCCACCAGTGACCCCGGGACTAGCGGGAGGGCGTCCTACAATGAGCAGTTCTTC.

This clonotype showed up many times. The genes are TRBV10-3 and TRBJ1-2; unclear D gene. The germline CDR1 and CDR2 sequences are ENHRY and SYGVKD. V lost 3 bases and J 4 bases, leaving 6 bases between the germline ends. This CDR3 comprises 12 residues. CDR3 residues: CAISDRTYGYTF. DNA of the CDR3: TGTGCCATCAGTGACCGGACCTATGGCTACACCTTC.

This clonotype showed up many times. For the CDR3, the DNA is TGTGCCATCAGTCGGACTAGCTCTTACGAGCAGTACTTC. The encoded protein is CAISRTSSYEQYF. The chain carries TRBV10-3 and TRBJ2-7; 8 bases fit TRBD2. Trimming cost V 5 bases and J 4 bases; bases outside gene matches: 4. Germline assignment: CDR1 ENHRY and CDR2 SYGVKD. The CDR3 loop spans 13 amino acids.

The chain couples TRBV28 to TRBJ2-1; maybe TRBD2 (6 bases). The V end was cut by 7 bases, the J end by 4 bases, with 14 bases between. Germline loops: CDR1 MDHEN, CDR2 SYDVKM. This CDR3 is 14 amino acids long. In nucleotides, the CDR3 is TGTGCCAGCACCCCCGTAGGGACTTACAATGAGCAGTTCTTC. It encodes CASTPVGTYNEQFF. Using reference TRBV28 and TRBJ2-1 for the parts outside the CDR3, the full variable domain is DVKVTQSSRYLVKRTGEKVFLECVQDMDHENMFWYRQDPGLGLRLIYFSYDVKMKEKGDIPEGYSVSREKKERFSLILESASTNQTSMYLCASTPVGTYNEQFFGPGTRLTVL.

Regarding this clonotype: This is likely a read error, given that the CDR3 carries no conserved phenylalanine or tryptophan at its end. The chain couples TRBV11-2 to TRBJ2-2; 8 bases are shared with TRBD1. Germline CDR1 is SGHAT and CDR2 is FQNNGV. V was pared by 5 bases and J by 6 bases, with 8 bases of the junction left unmatched. The CDR3 is 15 residues long. In DNA, the CDR3 is TGTGCCAGCAGCCGTACAACAGGGGGTTCCGGGGAGCTGTTTGTT. Translation gives CASSRTTGGSGELFV.

This clonotype has ten or more counts. DNA for the CDR3: TGTGCCAGCAGCTTAATCCGGACCACAGATACGCAGTATTTT. Translated: CASSLIRTTDTQYF. The genes are TRBV11-3 and TRBJ2-3, with D unresolved. This CDR3 contains 14 residues. The germline V and J ends were trimmed by 2 bases and 2 bases, with 8 bases remaining between them. Germline V gives CDR1 SGHNT, CDR2 YENEEA.

This clonotype came up many times. J is TRBJ2-1 and V is TRBV5-1; TRBD1 aligns across 8 bases. From germline, CDR1 is SGHRS and CDR2 YFSETQ. This CDR3 region has 14 residues. V trimming: 4 bases; J trimming: 9 bases; junction bases outside the gene matches: 9. This CDR3 is CASSPFDRGSEQFF. DNA for the CDR3: TGCGCCAGCAGCCCCTTCGACAGGGGCTCTGAGCAGTTCTTC.

This chain joins TRBV16 and TRBJ1-4; D unclear. The CDR3 has 14 residues. Deletions cut 5 bases from V and 2 bases from J, with 9 bases between. Germline-derived CDR1 and CDR2 are KGHSY and FQNENV. Written as DNA, the CDR3 is TGTGCCAGCAGCAGCGGGTTGACTAATGAAAAACTGTTTTTT. Protein product: CASSSGLTNEKLFF.

This clonotype was counted ten times or more. The chain has TRBV10-2 and TRBJ2-2, with 8 nucleotides matching TRBD2. After removal of 7 bases from V and 5 bases from J, the junction contained 9 bases not matched to a gene. The CDR3 sequence is 15 residues long. The germline V gene has CDR1 WSHSY and CDR2 SAAADI. CDR3 DNA sequence: TGCGCCAGCACTGTGACTAGCGAAGGGACCGGGGAGCTGTTTTTT. Translating it yields CASTVTSEGTGELFF.

This clonotype was counted ten times or more. The chain couples TRBV28 to TRBJ2-3; D is perhaps TRBD2 (6 bases). Trimming left V 10 bases short and J 0 bases short, with 17 bases between. CDR1 is MDHEN and CDR2 is SYDVKM in the germline V gene. The CDR3 is 15 residues long. CDR3 loop: CATSRGETSTDTQYF. CDR3 DNA: TGTGCCACCTCCCGCGGGGAAACGAGCACAGATACGCAGTATTTT.

About this clonotype itself: A clone one base away is much larger, so this may be a read error. CDR3 nucleotides: TGTGCCAGGAGCTTGGGGAGGGTTGGGGCCAACGTCCTGACTTTC. It yields the protein CARSLGRVGANVLTF. V and J are TRBV5-5 and TRBJ2-6; 7 positions agree with TRBD2. This CDR3 is 15 amino acids long. Germline assignment: CDR1 SGHKS and CDR2 YYEKEE (reference sequence).

Only a few counts were recorded for this clonotype. A much larger clone lies a single base off, so this may be a read error. This chain links TRBV5-5 with TRBJ2-7; TRBD1 matches at 9 bases. V was pared by 0 bases and J by 3 bases, with 4 bases of the junction left unmatched. The germline V gene encodes CDR1 SGHKS and CDR2 YYEKEE (reference sequence). CDR3 length: 15 residues. CDR3 loop: CASSLAWTGDYEQYF. The CDR3 DNA reads as TGTGCCAGCAGCTTGGCTTGGACAGGGGACTACGAGCAGTACTTC.

The gene calls are TRBV30 and TRBJ1-3; D remains unclear. V gave up 3 bases and J gave up 4 bases, with 4 bases separating them. The CDR3 contains 11 residues. Germline values: CDR1 GTSNPN, CDR2 SVGIG (reference sequence). The CDR3 nucleotides are TGTGCCTGGAGAAGGGGAAACACCATATATTTT. This translates into CAWRRGNTIYF.

This clonotype was observed at least ten times. The chain links TRBV6-1 to TRBJ2-3; D is possibly TRBD1 (5 bases). CDR1 is MNHNS and CDR2 is SASEGT in the germline V gene. The CDR3 has 14 residues. V lost 10 bases and J 1 base, leaving 15 bases between the germline ends. CDR3 nucleotides: TGTGCCACCCAGGGAAGTTATGGCACAGATACGCAGTATTTT. Translating gives CATQGSYGTDTQYF.

Regarding this clonotype: A clone one base away is much larger, so this may be a read error. CDR3 sequence reads: CASSVGTGSCNEQFF. The CDR3, as DNA: TGTGCCAGCAGTGTTGGGACAGGCTCCTGCAATGAGCAGTTCTTC. The chain employs TRBV7-2 and TRBJ2-1; 8 bases fit TRBD1. Per the germline V gene, CDR1 is SGHTA and CDR2 is FQGNSA. This CDR3 region has 15 residues.

This clonotype was detected many times. The J gene is TRBJ1-2, the V gene TRBV20-1, with unresolved D. The V end lost 1 base, the J end lost 10 bases, and 10 bases lay between the germline ends. This CDR3 region has 11 residues. The germline V gene encodes CDR1 DFQATT and CDR2 SNEGSKA (reference sequence). Here the CDR3 DNA reads TGCAGTGCTAGAGTCAAGGGATTCTACACCTTC. This gives the protein CSARVKGFYTF.

By its share, this clonotype is medium-sized. This chain uses TRBV5-8 with TRBJ2-3; 9 bases map to TRBD2. The CDR3 covers 15 residues. The germline V gene encodes CDR1 SGHTS and CDR2 YDEGEE. After removal of 0 bases from V and 1 base from J, the junction contained 0 bases not matched to a gene. CDR3 protein: CASSLGLAGTDTQYF. DNA for the CDR3: TGTGCCAGCAGCTTGGGACTAGCGGGCACAGATACGCAGTATTTT. The full variable domain, with the rest looked up from reference TRBV5-8 and TRBJ2-3, is EAGVTQSPTHLIKTRGQQATLRCSPISGHTSVYWYQQALGLGLQFLLWYDEGEERNRGNFPPRFSGRQFPNYSSELNVNALELEDSALYLCASSLGLAGTDTQYFGPGTRLTVL.

This clonotype occurred many times. V and J are TRBV20-1 and TRBJ2-1; 12 nucleotides line up with TRBD2. Trimming removed 1 base from V and 6 bases from J; junction bases left unmatched: 13. The CDR3 runs to 18 residues. In germline, CDR1 is DFQATT, CDR2 SNEGSKA (reference sequence). This CDR3 is CSARVPGLAGYTGNEQFF. The CDR3 bases are TGCAGTGCTAGAGTGCCGGGACTAGCGGGTTACACCGGCAATGAGCAGTTCTTC.

This clonotype was counted a few times. V and J are TRBV6-1 and TRBJ2-2, with a tentative D call TRBD1 (6 bases). CDR1 MNHNS and CDR2 SASEGT come from the germline V gene. This CDR3 region has 14 residues. Between the trimmed V and J ends, which lost 5 bases and 6 bases, there was a span of 13 bases. As DNA, the CDR3 is TGTGCCAGCAGTCCACGGACAGTGGCCGGGGAGCTGTTTTTT. This translates into CASSPRTVAGELFF.

This chain connects TRBV11-2 to TRBJ2-7; D is undetermined. V was trimmed by 1 base and J by 4 bases, leaving 14 bases between them. The CDR3 extends over 15 amino acids. Germline CDR1 is SGHAT and CDR2 is FQNNGV. The CDR3 bases are TGTGCCAGCAGCTTAGCGAGTACCAGACATTACGAGCAGTACTTC. It is translated as CASSLASTRHYEQYF.

This clonotype was seen repeatedly, ten times or more. The chain is built from TRBV14 and TRBJ2-3; D not resolved. The CDR3 sequence is 13 residues long. Germline CDR1 is SGHDN and CDR2 is FVKESK. V was trimmed by 6 bases and J by 9 bases, leaving 16 bases between them. CDR3 amino acids: CASSYGRETTQYF. The CDR3 DNA reads as TGTGCCAGCAGTTACGGAAGGGAAACCACGCAGTATTTT.